A single sample gave rise to the 8 T cell receptor beta chains below, sequenced in a study of low-dose radiotherapy and immunotherapy resistance in tumors. Alpha and beta chains were covered, as first-strand cDNA relied on TRAV- and TRBV-specific primers. TCRs underwent 20 PCR cycles of amplification with a constant-region primer and V-primer adapter. MiXCR, applied by TCRdb to the reads, yields one record per CDR3 protein. The sample consists of around 83,000 distinct CDR3 sequences, approximately 17% of them appearing once. The time point here: before trial treatment. Sequencing was performed on PBMCs, taken before treatment. All receptors come from a male donor with prostate cancer.

This clonotype was detected many times. The chain joins TRBV4-1 to TRBJ2-1; 7 bases map to TRBD2. V dropped 0 bases and J dropped 4; count of bases not matched to a gene: 6. This CDR3 is 16 amino acids long. Germline lookup yields CDR1 MGHRA and CDR2 YSYEKL. The CDR3 DNA is TGCGCCAGCAGCCAAGATAGAGTGGGGGGGTACAATGAGCAGTTCTTC. Translated: CASSQDRVGGYNEQFF.

This clonotype was picked up many times. The rearrangement joins TRBV6-6 to TRBJ1-3; TRBD1 is a possible D gene (5 bases). V was cut by 2 bases and J by 0 bases, with 14 bases left in between. Per germline, CDR1 MNHNY and CDR2 SVGAGI (reference sequence). The CDR3 is made up of 17 amino acids. CDR3: CASSYGLGRNSGNTIYF. CDR3 sequence (DNA): TGTGCCAGCAGTTACGGCTTGGGACGGAACTCTGGAAACACCATATATTTT.

This clonotype was counted at least ten times. J is TRBJ2-5 and V is TRBV7-2; 7 bases align to TRBD1. The trim removed 5 bases at V and 7 bases at J, leaving 13 bases unmatched. Per germline, CDR1 SGHTA and CDR2 FQGNSA. There are 15 residues in the CDR3. CDR3 residues: CASSERGPPLLTQYF. CDR3 DNA sequence: TGTGCCAGCAGCGAGAGGGGGCCCCCACTTCTGACCCAGTACTTC.

This clonotype was recorded a few times. V gene TRBV29-1 combines with J gene TRBJ1-1; no definite D call. The CDR3 runs to 10 residues. Germline CDR1 SQVTM, CDR2 ANQGSEA. Between the trimmed V and J ends, which lost 4 bases and 6 bases, there was a span of 6 bases. The CDR3 DNA reads TGCAGCGTTGGGACCGCTGAAGCTTTCTTT. It encodes CSVGTAEAFF.

Of note for this clonotype: A read error may be the cause here, since a much bigger clone is one base away. This is likely a read error, given that the CDR3 carries no conserved phenylalanine or tryptophan at its end. This chain links TRBV6-1 with TRBJ1-5; D uncertain. The CDR3 contains 16 residues. V gave up 5 bases and J gave up 1 base, with 15 bases separating them. Germline V gives CDR1 MNHNS, CDR2 SASEGT. CDR3 sequence: CASSSGKHISNQPQHY. Here the CDR3 DNA reads TGTGCCAGCAGTTCTGGCAAACACATAAGCAATCAGCCCCAGCATTAT.

There are many counts of this clonotype. The rearrangement links TRBV30 to TRBJ1-6; 9 nucleotides align to TRBD1. The CDR3 runs to 13 residues. V gave up 5 bases and J gave up 11 bases; unmatched junction bases: 7. CDR1 is GTSNPN, CDR2 SVGIG, per germline (reference sequence). CDR3 sequence reads: CAWSGTGSAPLHF. The DNA for the CDR3 is TGTGCCTGGTCCGGGACAGGGAGTGCACCCCTCCACTTT. Using reference TRBV30 and TRBJ1-6 for the parts outside the CDR3, the full variable domain is SQTIHQWPATLVQPVGSPLSLECTVEGTSNPNLYWYRQAAGRGLQLLFYSVGIGQISSEVPQNLSASRPQDRQFILSSKKLLLSDSGFYLCAWSGTGSAPLHFGNGTRLTVT.

This clonotype was seen a few times. The V call is TRBV28, the J call TRBJ2-7, with TRBD2 identical over 10 bases. The CDR3 is 20 residues long. Germline lookup yields CDR1 MDHEN and CDR2 SYDVKM. The V gene end was trimmed by 4 bases and the J gene end by 3 bases; junction bases not matched to a gene: 21. The CDR3 loop reads CASSSYRQGLVLAGVYEQYF. The CDR3 DNA reads TGTGCCAGCAGTTCCTACCGACAGGGGCTGGTGCTAGCGGGAGTCTACGAGCAGTACTTC.

A remark on this clonotype: A read error may be the cause here, since a much bigger clone is one base away. The V call is TRBV20-1, the J call TRBJ2-7; D possibly matches TRBD1 or TRBD2 (6 bases each). This CDR3 is built from 13 residues. Per the germline V gene, CDR1 is DFQATT and CDR2 is SNEGSKA (reference sequence). For the CDR3, the DNA is TGCAGTGCTGCGGGACATCTATCCTACGAGCAGAACTTC. Amino acids: CSAAGHLSYEQNF.